This entry lists 10 T cell receptor beta chains sequenced from one sample in a study of chemoradiotherapy in HPV16-positive cancers. Generated by immunoSEQ multiplex PCR, the TCRdb table keeps only in-frame clones and is missing some. The table shows some 9,800 clones, with about nine tenths occurring only once. This specimen was blood, taken from a patient who underwent chemoradiotherapy. The receptors were sampled from a human donor with HPV-associated anogenital cancer.

V usage is TRBV5-5 and J usage is TRBJ2-2; D not resolved. Germline V gives CDR1 SGHKS, CDR2 YYEKEE (reference sequence). The CDR3 totals 14 residues. Deletions cut 5 bases from V and 0 bases from J, with 8 bases between. This chain's CDR3 is CASSQLTNTGELFF. The DNA of the CDR3 is TGTGCCAGCAGTCAGTTAACGAACACCGGGGAGCTGTTTTTT.

This chain connects TRBV14 to TRBJ1-2, with D maybe TRBD1 (5 bases). This CDR3 has 15 residues. V was shortened by 0 bases and J by 2 bases, with 10 bases between the two germline ends. Germline CDR1 SGHDN, CDR2 FVKESK. The CDR3 here is CASSQEKGPNYGYTF. The CDR3 DNA reads as TGTGCCAGCAGCCAAGAGAAGGGGCCAAACTATGGCTACACCTTC.

J is TRBJ2-7 and V is TRBV5-6, with D perhaps matching TRBD2 (6 bases). CDR3 size: 15 residues. V lost 2 bases and J 2 bases, leaving 14 bases between the germline ends. Germline V gene lookup returns CDR1 SGHDT and CDR2 YYEEEE. CDR3 DNA sequence: TGTGCCAGCAGCTTTCGCGGGACTGTTCCCTACGAGCAGTACTTC. This codes for CASSFRGTVPYEQYF.

This clone appeared a single time. The chain links TRBV11-2 to TRBJ2-2; 11 bases line up with TRBD1. This CDR3 has 16 residues. The trim removed 5 bases at V and 8 bases at J, leaving 10 bases unmatched. The germline CDR1 and CDR2 sequences are SGHAT and FQNNGV. In DNA form, the CDR3 reads TGTGCCAGCAGCCTCGGGGACAGGGGGTATTTAGGGGAGCTGTTTTTT. The encoded protein is CASSLGDRGYLGELFF.

The chain recombines TRBV6-6 with TRBJ2-3; 7 bases fit TRBD2. The CDR3 is made up of 16 amino acids. Germline assignment: CDR1 MNHNY and CDR2 SVGAGI (reference sequence). Trimming took 10 bases from V and 2 from J; bases not matched to a gene: 15. CDR3 sequence reads: CATLGLGGGLTDTQYF. As DNA, the CDR3 is TGTGCCACCCTAGGCCTGGGGGGGGGACTCACAGATACGCAGTATTTT.

This sequence joins TRBV11-3 and TRBJ2-1, with D possibly being TRBD2 (6 bases). Trimming stripped 5 bases from V and 6 bases from J, with 11 bases between. CDR3 length: 13 amino acids. The V gene's germline CDR1 is SGHNT and CDR2 YENEEA. The CDR3 is CASSATSFNEQFF. In nucleotides, the CDR3 is TGTGCCAGCAGCGCGACTAGTTTCAATGAGCAGTTCTTC. The variable domain in full, completed from reference TRBV11-3 and TRBJ2-1, reads EAGVVQSPRYKIIEKKQPVAFWCNPISGHNTLYWYLQNLGQGPELLIRYENEEAVDDSQLPKDRFSAERLKGVDSTLKIQPAELGDSAVYLCASSATSFNEQFFGPGTRLTVL.

V gene TRBV11-2 combines with J gene TRBJ1-2, with 7 bases lining up with TRBD1. From germline, CDR1 is SGHAT and CDR2 FQNNGV. Trimming removed 5 bases from V and 3 bases from J; junction bases left unmatched: 3. The CDR3 covers 13 residues. The chain's CDR3 is CASSPGQDYGYTF. In DNA, the CDR3 is TGTGCCAGCAGCCCCGGACAGGACTATGGCTACACCTTC.

This clone was picked up one time. The chain joins TRBV12-5 to TRBJ2-7; 9 nucleotides line up with TRBD2. CDR1 LGHNT and CDR2 FRNRAP come from the germline V gene. The CDR3 runs 14 residues. V was clipped by 7 bases and J by 0 bases; unmatched bases: 4. The DNA for the CDR3 is TGTGCTAGTGCCAGAGCGGGGGGCTCCTACGAGCAGTACTTC. Its translation is CASARAGGSYEQYF. Full variable domain (missing parts from reference TRBV12-5 and TRBJ2-7): DARVTQTPRHKVTEMGQEVTMRCQPILGHNTVFWYRQTMMQGLELLAYFRNRAPLDDSGMPKDRFSAEMPDATLATLKIQPSEPRDSAVYFCASARAGGSYEQYFGPGTRLTVT.

The gene calls are TRBV7-2 and TRBJ2-3, with 7 bases matching TRBD2. Per germline, CDR1 SGHTA and CDR2 FQGNSA. The CDR3 is 16 residues long. The V segment lost 4 bases and the J segment 2 bases; nucleotides outside the gene matches: 9. CDR3: CASSWTGTTSTDTQYF. The DNA of the CDR3 is TGTGCCAGCAGCTGGACCGGGACTACCTCCACAGATACGCAGTATTTT.

This rearrangement joins TRBV10-3 to TRBJ2-7; possibly TRBD1 or TRBD2 for D (5 bases each). V lost 8 bases and J 2 bases, leaving 22 bases between the germline ends. The V gene's germline CDR1 is ENHRY and CDR2 SYGVKD. The CDR3 has 16 amino acids. The CDR3 reads CAISLKPLGTAYEQYF. The CDR3 nucleotides read TGTGCCATCTCCCTAAAACCCCTCGGGACCGCCTACGAGCAGTACTTC.